Listed below are T cell receptor beta chains from one sample, sequenced in a study of blood T cell repertoires in COVID-19. Clones were sequenced by immunoSEQ multiplex PCR, and TCRdb holds only the in-frame ones, with some missing. The data show roughly 110,000 clones, about 89% seen once. Specimen: peripheral blood. These receptors were obtained from a man aged 35-49 years with acute or convalescent COVID-19. Both conserved end residues are part of each CDR3.

>TRBJ2-2|TRBV18
CASSPTPGRDTGELFF
>TRBJ1-6|TRBV9
CASSVTDRAYNSPLHF
>TRBJ2-7|TRBV12-5
CASGWTGQANSYEQYF
>TRBJ2-7|TRBV6-2/TRBV6-3
CASSPTSGRSHEQYF
>TRBJ1-5|TRBV30
CAWSTGTGDQPQHF
>TRBJ1-5|TRBV24-1
CATSEVTGGGNQPQHF
>TRBJ2-1|TRBV5-1
CASSLEGLTYNEQFF
>TRBJ2-1|TRBV14
CASSITAREQFF
>TRBJ1-2|TRBV18
CASSPADWTNGYTF
>TRBJ2-4|TRBV7-9
CASSTTSGVAKNIQYF
>TRBJ1-5|TRBV6-1
CASSAAGGGGSQPQHF
>TRBJ1-6|TRBV3-1/TRBV3-2
CASSQDQILHSPLHF
>TRBJ1-5|TRBV7-2
CASSPQGLNQPQHF
>TRBJ1-3|TRBV4-2
CASSPRPIGQGVAGNTIYF
>TRBJ2-1|TRBV23-1
CASSHPTSGRRYNEQFF
>TRBJ2-1|TRBV4-2
CASSQDLAGAPNEQFF
>TRBJ2-7|TRBV5-4
CASSLAAGQGWYEQYF
>TRBJ2-2|TRBV7-2
CASSFRQGNTGELFF
>TRBJ1-1|TRBV5-5
CASSSLPGQSYTEAFF
>TRBJ2-2|TRBV6-2/TRBV6-3
CASSRGQPTGELFF
>TRBJ2-7|TRBV19
CASRNPGQHPYEQYF
>TRBJ1-4|TRBV30
CAWRQAATNEKLFF
>TRBJ2-1|TRBV7-9
CASSLSSINEQFF
>TRBJ1-2|TRBV6-5
CASSPGTNFLYGYTF
>TRBJ2-2|TRBV5-8
CASSSPGSRELFF
>TRBJ1-2|TRBV3-1/TRBV3-2
CASANRGHINYGYTF
>TRBJ1-1|TRBV7-9
CASSLAQGANEAFF
>TRBJ2-5|TRBV6-2/TRBV6-3
CASSRPATAQETQYF
>TRBJ2-2|TRBV4-2
CASSHPELAGSVTGELFF
>TRBJ2-2|TRBV7-9
CASSLGPGQGDTGELFF
>TRBJ1-2|TRBV5-4
CASSLERAGGYTF
>TRBJ1-4|TRBV4-3
CASSQVGGKLFF
>TRBJ2-1|TRBV4-1
CASSRSGTGDYNEQFF
>TRBJ2-7|TRBV5-6
CASSPSTGTGFIATYEQYF
>TRBJ2-7|TRBV5-1
CASSVSGTYEQYF
>TRBJ1-5|TRBV19
CASSRQGTGNQPQHF
>TRBJ1-3|TRBV19
CASSLSGNTIYF
>TRBJ2-2|TRBV27
CASSLAGTGVFGTGELFF